This TCR beta chain was identified during a study of T cells expressing NK-cell markers. There are 12 residues in the CDR3. Germline V gives CDR1 LNHNV, CDR2 YYDKDF (reference sequence). TCRdb re-called the 5' RACE reads and shows each CDR3 protein once, DNA omitted. The table lists 300,000 to 500,000 distinct CDR3 sequences, with approximately 12% in the top ten. The receptor was isolated from a woman between 50 and 59 years old in good health. The sample was blood T cells: a sorted CD56 or NKG2C T cell subset, CD4+ or CD8+ T cells, or bulk PBMC T cells (not recorded which). This chain joins TRBV15 and TRBJ1-6; the D call from TCRdb, TRBD1, cannot be confirmed without DNA. The CDR3 is CATSRDDSGIHF. Variable domain in full (rest from reference TRBV15 and TRBJ1-6): DAMVIQNPRYQVTQFGKPVTLSCSQTLNHNVMYWYQQKSSQAPKLLFHYYDKDFNNEADTPDNFQSRRPNTSFCFLDIRSPGLGDTAMYLCATSRDDSGIHFGNGTRLTVT.